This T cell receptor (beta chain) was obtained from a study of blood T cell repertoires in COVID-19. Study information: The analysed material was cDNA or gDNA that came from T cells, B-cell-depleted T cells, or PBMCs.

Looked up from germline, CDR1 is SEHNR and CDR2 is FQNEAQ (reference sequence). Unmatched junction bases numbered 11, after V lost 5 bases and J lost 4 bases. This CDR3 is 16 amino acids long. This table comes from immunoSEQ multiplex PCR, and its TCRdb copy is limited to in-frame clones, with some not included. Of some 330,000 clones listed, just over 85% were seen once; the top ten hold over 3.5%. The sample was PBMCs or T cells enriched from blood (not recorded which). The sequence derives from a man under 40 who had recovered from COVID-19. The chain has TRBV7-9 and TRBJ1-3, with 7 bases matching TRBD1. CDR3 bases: TGTGCCAGCAGCACACTACCTCCGGGACAGGGAAACACCATATATTTT. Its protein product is CASSTLPPGQGNTIYF.